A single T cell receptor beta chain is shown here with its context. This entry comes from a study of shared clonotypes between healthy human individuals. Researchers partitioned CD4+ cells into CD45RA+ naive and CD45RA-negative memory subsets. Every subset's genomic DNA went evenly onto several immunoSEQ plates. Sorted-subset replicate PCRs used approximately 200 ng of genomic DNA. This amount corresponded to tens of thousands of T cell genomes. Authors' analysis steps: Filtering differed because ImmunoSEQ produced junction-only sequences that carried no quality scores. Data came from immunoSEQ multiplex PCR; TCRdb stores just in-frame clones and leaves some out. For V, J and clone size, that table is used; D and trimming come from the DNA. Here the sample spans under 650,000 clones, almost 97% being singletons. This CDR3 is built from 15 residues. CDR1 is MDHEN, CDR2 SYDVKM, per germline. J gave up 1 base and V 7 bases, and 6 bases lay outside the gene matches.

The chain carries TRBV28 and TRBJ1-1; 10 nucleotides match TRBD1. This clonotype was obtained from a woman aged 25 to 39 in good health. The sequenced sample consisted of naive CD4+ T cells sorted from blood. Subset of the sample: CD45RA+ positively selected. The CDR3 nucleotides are TGTGCCAGCAACGACAGGGGGCGGAAGAACACTGAAGCTTTCTTT. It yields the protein CASNDRGRKNTEAFF.